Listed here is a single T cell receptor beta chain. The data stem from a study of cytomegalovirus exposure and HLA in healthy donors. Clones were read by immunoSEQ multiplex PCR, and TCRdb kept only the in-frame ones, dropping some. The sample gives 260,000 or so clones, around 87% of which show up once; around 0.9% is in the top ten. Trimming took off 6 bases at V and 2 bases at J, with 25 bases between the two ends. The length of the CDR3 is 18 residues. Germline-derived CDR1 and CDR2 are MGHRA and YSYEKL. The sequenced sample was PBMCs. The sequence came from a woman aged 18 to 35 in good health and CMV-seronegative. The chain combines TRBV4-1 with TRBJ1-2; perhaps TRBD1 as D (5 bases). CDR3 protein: CASSPPGQGTGTNYGYTF. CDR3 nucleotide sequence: TGCGCCAGCAGTCCCCCTGGACAAGGTACCGGAACCAACTATGGCTACACCTTC.